Listed here are 5 T cell receptor beta chains from one sample, sequenced in a study of T cells in Graves' hyperthyroidism and ophthalmopathy (dated by TCRdb to between 2017 and 2020). The library was prepared using multiplex PCR. Instrument used: Illumina HiSeq 2000. The TCR beta CDR3 regions were amplified from RNA transcripts. A first-round RT-PCR of the TCR CDR3 used the HTBI primer set with the Qiagen OneStep RT-PCR kit. Through fastp at Q25 and MiXCR, TCRdb rebuilt clones from the public reads, retaining in-frame beta chains. Merged by CDR3 protein, the rows form single entries marked with the most common genes and DNA. This sample is represented by tens of thousands of distinct CDR3 sequences; less than 50% of them were singletons. The ten largest make up 6.2% of the sample. The source material was blood. The origin of the receptors is a woman in her forties or fifties with Graves' hyperthyroidism that later progressed to Graves' ophthalmopathy.

As concerns this clonotype: This CDR3 fails to terminate in the conserved phenylalanine or tryptophan, so it likely reflects a read error. Because the CDR3's place on the DNA is in doubt, the DNA is left out and the CDR3 is given as listed by TCRdb. The rearrangement joins TRBV6-5 to TRBJ1-5. The V gene's germline CDR1 is MNHEY and CDR2 SVGAGI. Termini included, the CDR3 measures 10 amino acids. The CDR3 is CASSLAASGS.

In regard to this clonotype: The junction departs from germline at one end; a sequencing error may be responsible. This sequence joins TRBV18 and TRBJ2-3; 10 nucleotides agree with TRBD2. This CDR3 has 16 amino acids. Germline lookup yields CDR1 KGHSH and CDR2 LQKENI. The DNA of the CDR3 is TGCGCCCGCTCAGCTAGCGGGAGCTTTGGCACAGATACGCAGTATTTT. This encodes CARSASGSFGTDTQYF.

V is TRBV9 and J is TRBJ2-1, with 7 positions matching TRBD1. From germline, CDR1 is SGDLS and CDR2 YYNGEE. V was pared by 3 bases and J by 2 bases, with 2 bases of the junction left unmatched. The CDR3 has 14 residues. As DNA, the CDR3 is TGTGCCAGCAGCGCGCAGGGGGCCTACAATGAGCAGTTCTTC. Amino acids: CASSAQGAYNEQFF. Variable domain in full (rest from reference TRBV9 and TRBJ2-1): DSGVTQTPKHLITATGQRVTLRCSPRSGDLSVYWYQQSLDQGLQFLIQYYNGEERAKGNILERFSAQQFPDLHSELNLSSLELGDSALYFCASSAQGAYNEQFFGPGTRLTVL.

This clonotype has just one count. A much larger clone differs by one base, so this may be a read error. The rearrangement uses TRBV27 and TRBJ2-1; D is unresolved. The CDR3 is 16 residues long. V was shortened by 6 bases and J by 6 bases, with 21 bases between the two germline ends. Per the germline V gene, CDR1 is MNHEY and CDR2 is SMNVEV (reference sequence). The CDR3 nucleotides are TGTGCCAGCAGACCGTCAAGGACGGTGGGCGGCAATGAGCAGTTCTTC. Its translation: CASRPSRTVGGNEQFF.

The chain recombines TRBV2 with TRBJ2-7; TRBD2 matches 11 bases. Unmatched junction bases numbered 2, after V lost 4 bases and J lost 3 bases. This CDR3 has 14 residues. In germline, CDR1 is SNHLY, CDR2 FYNNEI. In DNA, the CDR3 is TGTGCCAGCAGTGTCACTAGCGGGGGCTACGAGCAGTACTTC. Its translation is CASSVTSGGYEQYF.